A single sample gave rise to the 24 T cell receptor beta chains below, sequenced in a study of cytomegalovirus exposure and HLA in healthy donors. Primers for the PCR totalled 60 Vbeta and 13 Jbeta. Using immunoSEQ multiplex PCR, the repertoire was profiled, and TCRdb retains in-frame clones only, with some absent. The table records 110,000 or so clones, 70% to 85% of them present only once. The sample comprised PBMCs. The receptors derive from a man in his forties in good health and CMV-seropositive.

V usage is TRBV27 and J usage is TRBJ2-7; maybe TRBD1 (6 bases). V was shortened by 6 bases and J by 3 bases, with 12 bases between the two germline ends. CDR3 size: 13 residues. Germline CDR1 reads MNHEY; CDR2 reads SMNVEV (reference sequence). The CDR3 DNA reads TGTGCCAGCAGCCTGGGACACGGCTACGAGCAGTACTTC. Translation gives CASSLGHGYEQYF.

V gene TRBV5-4 combines with J gene TRBJ1-2; a possible D gene is TRBD1 (5 bases). CDR1 and CDR2 (germline): SGHNT, YYREEE (reference sequence). V was pared by 3 bases and J by 6 bases, with 15 bases between. CDR3 size: 14 residues. The CDR3 DNA follows: TGTGCCAGCAGCTGGGGCCTCAGGGAGGATGGCTACACCTTC. This gives the protein CASSWGLREDGYTF.

The J gene is TRBJ2-1, the V gene TRBV4-1; TRBD2 agrees at 8 bases. The CDR3 consists of 17 residues. Trimming removed 4 bases from V and 0 bases from J; junction bases left unmatched: 8. Per the germline V gene, CDR1 is MGHRA and CDR2 is YSYEKL. The CDR3 sequence: CASSLASGPSSYNEQFF. In DNA form, the CDR3 reads TGCGCCAGCAGCCTTGCTAGCGGGCCAAGCTCCTACAATGAGCAGTTCTTC.

The chain recombines TRBV25-1 with TRBJ2-2, with 7 bases lining up with TRBD1. Per the germline V gene, CDR1 is MGHDK and CDR2 is SYGVNS. The CDR3 runs 15 residues. J gave up 2 bases and V 2 bases, and 2 bases lay outside the gene matches. The CDR3 spells CASSERDRNTGELFF. In nucleotides, the CDR3 is TGTGCCAGCAGTGAAAGGGACAGAAACACCGGGGAGCTGTTTTTT.

The chain couples TRBV19 to TRBJ1-1; no firm D call. Trimming shortened V by 5 bases and J by 8 bases, and 12 bases separated the two germline ends. CDR3 length: 12 amino acids. Germline-derived CDR1 and CDR2 are LNHDA and SQIVND (reference sequence). CDR3 loop: CASSVRSREAFF. The CDR3 nucleotides are TGTGCCAGTAGTGTTCGGTCACGGGAAGCTTTCTTT.

In DNA, the CDR3 is TGCGCCAGCAGCCAAGATTGGCAGGGCCATCAGCCCCAGCATTTT. This codes for CASSQDWQGHQPQHF. This chain joins TRBV4-3 and TRBJ1-5, with D tentatively TRBD1 (5 bases). The CDR3 runs to 15 residues. The V and J ends lost 0 bases and 5 bases respectively, with 11 bases between them. Germline CDR1 is LGHNA and CDR2 is YSLEER.

V and J are TRBV5-6 and TRBJ1-5, with D perhaps TRBD1 (5 bases). Germline CDR1 and CDR2: SGHDT and YYEEEE. Trimming took off 2 bases at V and 1 base at J, with 16 bases between the two ends. The CDR3 is 17 amino acids. The CDR3 reads CASSLKDGTRSNQPQHF. The CDR3 bases are TGTGCCAGCAGCTTAAAAGACGGGACTCGGAGCAATCAGCCCCAGCATTTT.

In its sample, this clone was seen once. The chain has TRBV5-1 and TRBJ2-3; the match to TRBD2 covers 7 bases. CDR1 is SGHRS, CDR2 YFSETQ, per germline. V lost 5 bases to trimming and J lost 4 bases; unmatched junction nucleotides: 13. There are 16 residues in the CDR3. This CDR3 reads CASRLMGTGGADTQYF. The CDR3 nucleotides are TGCGCCAGCAGGTTAATGGGGACGGGAGGCGCAGATACGCAGTATTTT.

This chain joins TRBV7-2 and TRBJ1-2; D might be TRBD1 (5 bases). Germline values: CDR1 SGHTA, CDR2 FQGNSA. Between the trimmed V and J ends, which lost 0 bases and 3 bases, there was a span of 14 bases. This CDR3 contains 16 residues. CDR3 region: CASSLADLDRHYGYTF. The CDR3 DNA follows: TGTGCCAGCAGCTTAGCGGACCTTGACAGACACTATGGCTACACCTTC.

This clone was recorded only once. This chain uses TRBV2 with TRBJ2-7, with unresolved D. The CDR3 is 12 amino acids. The germline gives CDR1 SNHLY, CDR2 FYNNEI. V was shortened by 6 bases and J by 8 bases, with 14 bases between the two germline ends. The CDR3 loop reads CASSEDPKKQYF. The CDR3 region has the DNA TGTGCCAGCAGCGAGGATCCAAAGAAGCAGTACTTC.

V and J are TRBV10-1 and TRBJ2-7; 8 positions match TRBD2. The CDR3 is 16 residues long. Germline assignment: CDR1 WNHNN and CDR2 SYGVQD (reference sequence). The V segment lost 2 bases and the J segment 5 bases; nucleotides outside the gene matches: 11. The CDR3 spells CASSENSGGPSHEQYF. Written as DNA, the CDR3 is TGCGCCAGCAGTGAGAATTCGGGGGGGCCTTCCCACGAGCAGTACTTC.

This clone came up a few times. V and J are TRBV4-1 and TRBJ2-4; weak D call: TRBD2 (5 bases). Germline V gene lookup returns CDR1 MGHRA and CDR2 YSYEKL. Deletions cut 4 bases from V and 4 bases from J, with 17 bases between. This CDR3 is 16 amino acids long. In DNA form, the CDR3 reads TGCGCCAGCAGCCCAGGACTGGCGATGGGTAAAAACATTCAGTACTTC. Protein product: CASSPGLAMGKNIQYF.

As DNA, the CDR3 is TGCGCCAGCAGCCAAGACAGGACTCCGGCGGTCAATGAGCAGTTCTTC. Protein product: CASSQDRTPAVNEQFF. This chain uses TRBV4-3 with TRBJ2-1; D might be TRBD2 (5 bases). There are 16 residues in the CDR3. Trimming stripped 0 bases from V and 6 bases from J, with 15 bases between. In germline, CDR1 is LGHNA, CDR2 YSLEER.

V usage is TRBV5-1 and J usage is TRBJ2-2; 10 nucleotides align to TRBD2. The CDR3 is 17 amino acids. V trimming: 4 bases; J trimming: 1 base; junction bases outside the gene matches: 7. Germline CDR1 SGHRS, CDR2 YFSETQ. CDR3 coding DNA: TGCGCCAGCAGCCATCCCCGGACTAGCGGGAACACCGGGGAGCTGTTTTTT. Protein: CASSHPRTSGNTGELFF.

This chain uses TRBV7-9 with TRBJ2-4, with a weak D call TRBD2 (5 bases). Trimming took off 1 base at V and 0 bases at J, with 10 bases between the two ends. Germline CDR1 reads SEHNR; CDR2 reads FQNEAQ (reference sequence). The CDR3 has 16 amino acids. CDR3 bases: TGTGCCAGCAGCTTAGGATCAGGAGGAGCCAAAAACATTCAGTACTTC. It codes for CASSLGSGGAKNIQYF.

The chain joins TRBV11-3 to TRBJ2-5; TRBD2 agrees at 7 bases. The germline CDR1 and CDR2 sequences are SGHNT and YENEEA. Unmatched junction bases numbered 5, after V lost 5 bases and J lost 5 bases. CDR3 length equals 13 residues. This CDR3 is CASSASGVETQYF. The CDR3 DNA follows: TGTGCCAGCAGCGCGAGCGGGGTGGAGACCCAGTACTTC.

V and J are TRBV6-4 and TRBJ2-1; 10 bases align to TRBD1. Germline lookup yields CDR1 MRHNA and CDR2 SNTAGT. The CDR3 runs 14 residues. With 3 bases clipped from V and 8 bases from J, the junction kept 4 bases outside the gene matches. CDR3 bases: TGTGCCAGCAGTGAAACCGGGACAGGGGATGAGCAGTTCTTC. This gives the protein CASSETGTGDEQFF.

The V and J genes are TRBV28 and TRBJ1-2, with a weak D call TRBD1 (6 bases). CDR3 length equals 14 residues. From germline, CDR1 is MDHEN and CDR2 SYDVKM. V lost 7 bases and J lost 2, with 14 bases in between. CDR3 loop: CASNQLGQNYGYTF. CDR3 nucleotide sequence: TGTGCCAGCAACCAACTTGGACAGAACTATGGCTACACCTTC.

The chain combines TRBV7-2 with TRBJ1-1; D unclear. Trimming stripped 5 bases from V and 2 bases from J, with 15 bases between. Looked up from germline, CDR1 is SGHTA and CDR2 is FQGNSA. The CDR3 is 15 amino acids. Here the CDR3 DNA reads TGTGCCAGCAGCGCGCGGGGTCTGGGAAACACTGAAGCTTTCTTT. This gives the protein CASSARGLGNTEAFF.

The V gene is TRBV5-1, the J gene TRBJ2-7; tentative D call: TRBD1 (6 bases). Trimming removed 0 bases from V and 3 bases from J, with 7 bases in between. This CDR3 contains 13 residues. The germline CDR1 and CDR2 sequences are SGHRS and YFSETQ. CDR3 loop: CASSLEQGYEQYF. The CDR3 nucleotides read TGCGCCAGCAGCTTGGAACAGGGCTACGAGCAGTACTTC.

The rearrangement links TRBV15 to TRBJ1-2; 8 bases match TRBD1. V dropped 3 bases and J dropped 6; count of bases not matched to a gene: 3. The CDR3 runs to 13 residues. CDR1 is LNHNV, CDR2 YYDKDF, per germline (reference sequence). The CDR3 sequence is CATSRGTGDGYTF. In nucleotides, the CDR3 is TGTGCCACCAGCAGGGGGACAGGAGATGGCTACACCTTC.

The rearrangement joins TRBV5-1 to TRBJ2-1; no reliable D call. There are 12 residues in the CDR3. Germline V gene sequence: CDR1 SGHRS, CDR2 YFSETQ. Deletions cut 4 bases from V and 4 bases from J, with 6 bases between. This CDR3 is CASSPSYNEQFF. CDR3 DNA sequence: TGCGCCAGCAGCCCTAGTTACAATGAGCAGTTCTTC.

The genes are TRBV6-5 and TRBJ1-5; TRBD1 is a possible D gene (6 bases). Germline values: CDR1 MNHEY, CDR2 SVGAGI. The CDR3 sequence is 14 residues long. Trimming removed 6 bases from V and 1 base from J, with 10 bases in between. CDR3 coding DNA: TGTGCCAGCAGCCGCCAGGGGAGCAATCAGCCCCAGCATTTT. It yields the protein CASSRQGSNQPQHF.

The rearrangement uses TRBV5-8 and TRBJ1-3; maybe TRBD1 (5 bases). CDR1 and CDR2 (germline): SGHTS, YDEGEE. The V end lost 2 bases, the J end lost 6 bases, and 18 bases lay between the germline ends. CDR3 length: 16 amino acids. CDR3 sequence: CASSFTLARDVNTIYF. CDR3 in DNA: TGTGCCAGCAGCTTTACTCTCGCCAGGGATGTAAACACCATATATTTT.